Here is one TCR beta chain with its context. This specimen comes from a study of blood T cell repertoires in COVID-19. The wider study: Samples taken during acute and convalescent COVID-19 were collected in the United States, Italy and Spain. Sources were T cells, B-cell-depleted T cells, or PBMCs; the material itself was cDNA or gDNA.

The CDR3 contains 16 residues. Germline trimming cut 3 bases from V and 1 base from J; bases unmatched to any gene: 6. Germline V lookup: CDR1 GTSNPN, CDR2 SVGIG (reference sequence). In the authors' methods: Reference gene primer amplification gave nucleated cell count estimates. TCRdb's table, derived via immunoSEQ multiplex PCR, lists solely in-frame clones and lacks some. V and J calls plus clone size are reproduced from that table; the DNA served to infer D and trimming. The sample carries about 380,000 clones, more than 70% recorded once. Sample: peripheral blood. This clonotype was sampled from a man aged 40-49 years with acute or convalescent COVID-19. This rearrangement joins TRBV30 to TRBJ1-5; 10 bases are a match to TRBD1. The CDR3 region has the DNA TGTGCCTGGAGGCGGGGACAGGGGACGAGCAATCAGCCCCAGCATTTT. Translating gives CAWRRGQGTSNQPQHF.